The sequence of this T cell receptor beta chain was determined in a study of blood T cells in healthy people across ages. Overall study results and limits: Unsorted PBMC input precluded a conclusive naive versus antigen-experienced comparison.

Then a second PCR, running roughly 7 to 11 cycles, was carried out with a sample-barcoded 5' primer and a J-beta primer mix. The template-switch adaptor, which had 12 random nucleotides, put a tag on each cDNA molecule. TCRdb called the 5' RACE reads again in MiXCR, with one record for every CDR3 protein. The profile covers 1.5 million to 2 million distinct CDR3 sequences, with 49% appearing a single time and approximately 2.1% taken by the ten largest. Points on this clonotype: Its target is not known.

This clonotype was sampled from a woman aged 40 to 50 in good health. What was sequenced was blood.

The CDR3 DNA is TGTGCCAGCAGCTCTAGACTAGCGGGGGGTGAAGAGACCCAGTACTTC. Its protein is CASSSRLAGGEETQYF. The chain joins TRBV7-2 to TRBJ2-5, with 13 nucleotides matching TRBD2. The CDR3 is 16 amino acids. Germline V gene sequence: CDR1 SGHTA, CDR2 FQGNSA. V lost 4 bases to trimming and J lost 3 bases; unmatched junction nucleotides: 5.